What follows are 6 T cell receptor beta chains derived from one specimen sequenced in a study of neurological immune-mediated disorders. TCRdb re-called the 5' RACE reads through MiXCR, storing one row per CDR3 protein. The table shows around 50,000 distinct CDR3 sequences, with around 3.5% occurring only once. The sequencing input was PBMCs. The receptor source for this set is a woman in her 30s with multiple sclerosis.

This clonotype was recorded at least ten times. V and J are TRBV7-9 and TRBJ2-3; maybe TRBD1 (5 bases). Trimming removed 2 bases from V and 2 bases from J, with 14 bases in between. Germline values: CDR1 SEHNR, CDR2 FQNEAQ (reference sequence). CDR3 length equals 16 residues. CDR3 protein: CASSLQGTIITDTQYF. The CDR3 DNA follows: TGTGCCAGCAGCTTACAGGGAACTATCATCACAGATACGCAGTATTTT.

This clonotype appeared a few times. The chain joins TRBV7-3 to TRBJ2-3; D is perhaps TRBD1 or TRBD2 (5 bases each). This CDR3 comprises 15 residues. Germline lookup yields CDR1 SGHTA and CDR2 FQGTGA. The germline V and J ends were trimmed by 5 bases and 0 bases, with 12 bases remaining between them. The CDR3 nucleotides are TGTGCCAGCAGCCCCGGGGCTAGAAGCACAGATACGCAGTATTTT. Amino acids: CASSPGARSTDTQYF.

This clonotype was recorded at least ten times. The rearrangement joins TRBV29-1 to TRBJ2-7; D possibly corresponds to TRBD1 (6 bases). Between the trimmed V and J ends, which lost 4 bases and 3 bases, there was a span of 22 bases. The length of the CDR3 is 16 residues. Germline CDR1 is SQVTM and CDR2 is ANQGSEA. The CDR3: CSVAGPAGAVGYEQYF. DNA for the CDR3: TGCAGCGTTGCGGGTCCGGCAGGGGCTGTTGGCTACGAGCAGTACTTC.

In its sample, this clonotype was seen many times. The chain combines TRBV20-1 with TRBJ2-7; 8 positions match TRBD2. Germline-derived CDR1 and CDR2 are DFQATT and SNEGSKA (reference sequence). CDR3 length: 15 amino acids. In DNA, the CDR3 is TGCAGCGCCTCCTGGATGGCGCGGGGGGCTTACGAGCAGTACTTC. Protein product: CSASWMARGAYEQYF.

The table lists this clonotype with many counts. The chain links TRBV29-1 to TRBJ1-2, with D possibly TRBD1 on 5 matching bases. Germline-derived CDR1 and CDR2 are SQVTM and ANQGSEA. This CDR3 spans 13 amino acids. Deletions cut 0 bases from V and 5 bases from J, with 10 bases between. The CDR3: CSVEEGQLYGYTF. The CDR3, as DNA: TGCAGCGTTGAAGAGGGGCAATTATATGGCTACACCTTC.

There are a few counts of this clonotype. CDR3 in DNA: TGTGCCACCAGCAGAGATGGGGCCTACAAGAACACCGGGGAGCTGTTTTTT. Residues: CATSRDGAYKNTGELFF. The rearrangement joins TRBV15 to TRBJ2-2; the D gene is possibly TRBD1 (5 bases). Trimming removed 0 bases at V and 1 base at J, with 12 bases between. Germline V CDR1 and CDR2: LNHNV, YYDKDF (reference sequence). The CDR3 is made up of 17 amino acids.